The 17 T cell receptor beta chains below were found in one sample sequenced in a study of blood T cell repertoires in COVID-19. Method: immunoSEQ multiplex PCR; TCRdb's copy keeps in-frame clones and lacks some. Of under 300,000 clones in the sample, about four fifths were seen once. Sample: peripheral blood. These receptors originate from a woman aged 45-60 years who had recovered from COVID-19.

The J gene is TRBJ2-7, the V gene TRBV25-1; weak D call: TRBD1 (5 bases). Trimming stripped 6 bases from V and 6 bases from J, with 9 bases between. CDR1 and CDR2 (germline): MGHDK, SYGVNS. The CDR3 spans 11 residues. CDR3 residues: CASRIGAEQYF. CDR3 nucleotides: TGTGCCAGCAGGATAGGGGCCGAGCAGTACTTC.

The CDR3: CASSAGGGQPQHF. CDR3 coding DNA: TGTGCCAGCAGCGCCGGGGGGGGTCAGCCCCAGCATTTT. The chain links TRBV9 to TRBJ1-5, with D possibly TRBD1 on 5 matching bases. The CDR3 has 13 amino acids. With 3 bases removed from V and 6 bases from J, the gap between germline ends came to 10 bases. Germline-derived CDR1 and CDR2 are SGDLS and YYNGEE.

On this clone: The same CDR3 arises from other DNA sequences in this sample as well. The chain is built from TRBV18 and TRBJ1-1; D may be TRBD1 (6 bases). CDR1 is KGHSH and CDR2 is LQKENI in the germline V gene. The length of the CDR3 is 14 residues. V dropped 2 bases and J dropped 1 base, with 8 bases sitting between them. CDR3 residues: CASSPAGANTEAFF. In DNA form, the CDR3 reads TGTGCCAGCTCACCAGCAGGGGCGAACACTGAAGCTTTCTTT.

The rearrangement uses TRBV15 and TRBJ1-2; D remains unclear. V lost 0 bases to trimming and J lost 6 bases, with 5 bases between them. The CDR3 is 12 amino acids. In germline, CDR1 is LNHNV, CDR2 YYDKDF (reference sequence). CDR3 DNA sequence: TGTGCCACCAGCAGAGAAGAGGATGGCTACACCTTC. It is translated as CATSREEDGYTF.

The chain recombines TRBV15 with TRBJ1-2; tentative D call: TRBD1 (5 bases). The CDR3 covers 15 residues. Looked up from germline, CDR1 is LNHNV and CDR2 is YYDKDF (reference sequence). V dropped 2 bases and J dropped 4 bases, with 14 bases sitting between them. CDR3 sequence reads: CATSRTKTGSYGYTF. CDR3 coding DNA: TGTGCCACCAGCAGAACAAAAACAGGCAGCTATGGCTACACCTTC.

The CDR3, as DNA: TGTGCCTGGAGTGCCCTCCGACAGGGCCCGGCTTTCTTT. This encodes CAWSALRQGPAFF. This chain connects TRBV30 to TRBJ1-1; 7 positions agree with TRBD1. The CDR3 runs 13 residues. The V gene end was trimmed by 1 base and the J gene end by 11 bases; junction bases not matched to a gene: 10. The V gene's germline CDR1 is GTSNPN and CDR2 SVGIG (reference sequence).

This clone came up once. The chain joins TRBV24-1 to TRBJ2-2; 8 bases map to TRBD2. This CDR3 region has 17 residues. V gave up 9 bases and J gave up 4 bases; unmatched junction bases: 15. Germline assignment: CDR1 KGHDR and CDR2 SFDVKD. The CDR3 sequence is CATDGGSGRSGTGELFF. CDR3 in DNA: TGTGCCACCGATGGGGGGAGCGGGAGATCGGGCACCGGGGAGCTGTTTTTT.

The genes are TRBV2 and TRBJ1-2; the match to TRBD1 covers 9 bases. Germline V gene lookup returns CDR1 SNHLY and CDR2 FYNNEI. There are 15 residues in the CDR3. After removal of 8 bases from V and 4 bases from J, the junction contained 11 bases not matched to a gene. This chain's CDR3 is CASRPSTGGSYGYTF. CDR3 coding DNA: TGTGCCAGCCGCCCCTCGACAGGGGGTAGCTATGGCTACACCTTC.

This rearrangement joins TRBV30 to TRBJ1-1; the D gene is possibly TRBD1 (6 bases). Per germline, CDR1 GTSNPN and CDR2 SVGIG (reference sequence). Deletions cut 2 bases from V and 7 bases from J, with 14 bases between. This CDR3 has 13 residues. The CDR3 here is CAWSSTGINEAFF. The CDR3 nucleotides read TGTGCCTGGAGTAGTACAGGGATAAATGAAGCTTTCTTT.

The genes are TRBV19 and TRBJ1-5; 7 bases line up with TRBD1. The CDR3 runs 16 residues. Germline V lookup: CDR1 LNHDA, CDR2 SQIVND (reference sequence). Trimming cost V 6 bases and J 1 base; bases outside gene matches: 9. The DNA of the CDR3 is TGTGCCAGTAGCTACACCGGGACAGAAAGCAATCAGCCCCAGCATTTT. It codes for CASSYTGTESNQPQHF.

The J gene is TRBJ2-7, the V gene TRBV18, with 10 bases identical to TRBD2. The CDR3 length is 14 residues. Germline CDR1 and CDR2: KGHSH and LQKENI. V lost 5 bases, J lost 3 bases, and 4 bases stayed unmatched. CDR3 bases: TGTGCCAGCTCAGGAGCGGGGGGGTTCTACGAGCAGTACTTC. It translates to CASSGAGGFYEQYF.

This rearrangement joins TRBV14 to TRBJ1-4, with 8 bases lining up with TRBD1. Germline-derived CDR1 and CDR2 are SGHDN and FVKESK. The CDR3 covers 21 residues. The trim removed 3 bases at V and 0 bases at J, leaving 18 bases unmatched. The CDR3 sequence: CASSHQAHSDRGFSTNEKLFF. Here the CDR3 DNA reads TGTGCCAGCAGCCATCAAGCCCACTCCGACAGGGGTTTCTCAACTAATGAAAAACTGTTTTTT.

The rearrangement joins TRBV5-6 to TRBJ2-3; the match to TRBD2 covers 7 bases. The germline CDR1 and CDR2 sequences are SGHDT and YYEEEE. V was pared by 6 bases and J by 1 base, with 5 bases of the junction left unmatched. This CDR3 is 14 amino acids long. The CDR3 DNA follows: TGTGCCAGCATCTCTCTAGCGGGCACAGATACGCAGTATTTT. Protein: CASISLAGTDTQYF.

The CDR3 protein is CASSLRQLSYNEQFF. The CDR3 nucleotides are TGTGCCAGCAGTCTCAGACAGCTCTCCTACAATGAGCAGTTCTTC. The rearrangement links TRBV6-2 or TRBV6-3 to TRBJ2-1; tentative D call: TRBD1 (5 bases). Trimming took off 5 bases at V and 0 bases at J, with 11 bases between the two ends. This CDR3 spans 15 amino acids. CDR1 MNHEY and CDR2 SVGEGT come from the germline V gene.

V gene TRBV2 combines with J gene TRBJ2-7; D is unclear. Germline CDR1 reads SNHLY; CDR2 reads FYNNEI. The germline V and J ends were trimmed by 7 bases and 1 base, with 5 bases remaining between them. CDR3 length: 11 amino acids. CDR3 coding DNA: TGTGCCAGCACCAGGTCCTACGAGCAGTACTTC. This codes for CASTRSYEQYF.

The gene calls are TRBV15 and TRBJ2-1; 8 positions match TRBD1. This CDR3 comprises 16 residues. Losses at the gene ends were 3 bases for V and 7 bases for J; bases not matched to a gene: 11. Looked up from germline, CDR1 is LNHNV and CDR2 is YYDKDF (reference sequence). The DNA for the CDR3 is TGTGCCACCAGCAGCAGAGGACAGGGCTACCTTAATGAGCAGTTCTTC. Its protein is CATSSRGQGYLNEQFF.

This clone was found once. The chain combines TRBV6-6 with TRBJ2-2, with 12 bases matching TRBD2. The CDR3 has 16 residues. From germline, CDR1 is MNHNY and CDR2 SVGAGI (reference sequence). After removal of 4 bases from V and 2 bases from J, the junction contained 2 bases not matched to a gene. The CDR3 sequence: CASSFGLAGNTGELFF. The CDR3 nucleotides read TGTGCCAGCAGTTTCGGACTAGCGGGAAACACCGGGGAGCTGTTTTTT.